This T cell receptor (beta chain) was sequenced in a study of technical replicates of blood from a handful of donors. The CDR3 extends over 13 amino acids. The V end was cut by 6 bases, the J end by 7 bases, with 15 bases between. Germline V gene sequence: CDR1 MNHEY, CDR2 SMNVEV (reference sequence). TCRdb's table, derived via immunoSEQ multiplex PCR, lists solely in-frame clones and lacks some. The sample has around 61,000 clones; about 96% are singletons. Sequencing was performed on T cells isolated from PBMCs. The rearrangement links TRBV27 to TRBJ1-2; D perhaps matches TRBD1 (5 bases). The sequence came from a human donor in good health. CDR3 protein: CASSLAGPSGYTF. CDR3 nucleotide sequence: TGTGCCAGCAGCCTTGCGGGACCGAGTGGCTACACCTTC.